These T cell receptor beta chains were read from a single sample in a study of shared clonotypes between healthy human individuals. Measured with immunoSEQ multiplex PCR; TCRdb has only the in-frame clones, and not every one. Found here are about 490,000 clones, approximately 80% of them singletons; the top ten hold approximately 13%. Sequencing was carried out using PBMCs. Receptors were obtained from a woman in her thirties or forties in good health. Some clones in this sample may be carry-over from other donors' samples. The CDR3 runs from the conserved cysteine through the conserved F or W. D genes are given only for firm matches. Only some rows state a clone size, as once, few, many or a class for expanded clones.

>-|TRBV7-2|TRBJ2-7|TRBD2
CASSRPSGSLDEQYF
TGTGCCAGCAGCCGACCGAGCGGGAGTCTCGACGAGCAGTACTTC
>-|TRBV5-6|TRBJ2-7|-
CASSLEHEQYF
TGTGCCAGCAGCTTAGAACACGAGCAGTACTTC
>once|TRBV5-1|TRBJ2-6|-
CASSLGQGASGANVLTF
TGCGCCAGCAGCTTGGGGCAGGGTGCCTCTGGGGCCAACGTCCTGACTTTC
>few|TRBV5-1|TRBJ1-1|TRBD1
CASSLGQGFTEAFF
TGCGCCAGCAGCTTGGGACAGGGTTTTACTGAAGCTTTCTTT
>-|TRBV7-9|TRBJ1-1|TRBD1
CATEGGQGSGTEAFF
TGTGCCACCGAGGGGGGACAGGGATCAGGCACTGAAGCTTTCTTT
>many|TRBV5-5|TRBJ2-3|-
CASSPQGTDTQYF
TGTGCCAGCAGCCCGCAAGGGACAGATACGCAGTATTTT
>-|TRBV5-6|TRBJ2-5|TRBD1
CASSLVQGAWGETRYF
TGTGCCAGCAGCTTGGTCCAGGGGGCCTGGGGAGAGACCCGGTACTTC
>-|TRBV7-9|TRBJ1-4|-
CASSFYEKLFF
TGTGCCAGTAGCTTTTATGAAAAACTGTTTTTT
>-|TRBV7-9|TRBJ2-3|-
CASSLALALSTDTQYF
TGTGCCAGCAGCTTAGCCCTAGCCTTGAGTACAGATACGCAGTATTTT
>-|TRBV4-2|TRBJ2-1|TRBD2
CASSQETSGFFNEQFF
TGTGCCAGCAGCCAAGAGACTAGCGGTTTTTTTAATGAGCAGTTCTTC
>few|TRBV6-5|TRBJ1-1|-
CASSTGNTEAFF
TGTGCCAGCAGTACGGGGAACACTGAAGCTTTCTTT
>-|TRBV5-8|TRBJ1-2|TRBD1
CASSLRYGQGSGYTF
TGTGCCAGCAGCTTAAGATACGGACAGGGTAGTGGCTACACCTTC
>many|TRBV9|TRBJ2-3|-
CASSPTSTDTQYF
TGTGCCAGCAGCCCCACTAGCACAGATACGCAGTATTTT
>-|TRBV7-8|TRBJ1-5|TRBD1
CASSLRGGQAIYSNQPQHF
TGTGCCAGCAGCTTACGCGGGGGACAGGCGATCTATAGCAATCAGCCCCAGCATTTT
>-|TRBV6-1|TRBJ2-1|TRBD2
CASSLAGLGYNEQFF
TGTGCCAGTTCCTTAGCGGGGCTAGGGTACAATGAGCAGTTCTTC
>many|TRBV27|TRBJ2-7|TRBD2
CASSATSGRVLYEQYF
TGTGCCAGCAGTGCCACTAGCGGGAGGGTACTATACGAGCAGTACTTC
>-|TRBV5-1|TRBJ1-1|TRBD1
CASSLEGQGRNTEAFF
TGCGCCAGCAGCTTAGAGGGACAGGGGAGGAACACTGAAGCTTTCTTT
>-|TRBV19|TRBJ1-1|-
CASSTRAGTEAFF
TGTGCCAGTAGTACGCGGGCTGGCACTGAAGCTTTCTTT
>few|TRBV29-1|TRBJ2-5|-
CSVGNGEETQYF
TGCAGCGTAGGGAACGGGGAGGAGACCCAGTACTTC
>-|TRBV28|TRBJ1-2|TRBD1
CASRSGTATGGYTF
TGTGCCAGCAGATCCGGGACAGCGACTGGTGGCTACACCTTC
>-|TRBV7-6|TRBJ2-1|TRBD1
CASSPGTGNEQFF
TGTGCCAGCAGCCCTGGGACAGGCAATGAGCAGTTCTTC
>-|TRBV2|TRBJ1-1|-
CASSLGDNTEAFF
TGTGCCAGTTCTCTGGGCGATAACACTGAAGCTTTCTTT
>few|TRBV19|TRBJ1-5|-
CASRITGSNQPQHF
TGTGCCAGTAGGATTACAGGGAGCAATCAGCCCCAGCATTTT
>-|TRBV6-6|TRBJ2-1|-
CASSPPGEQFF
TGTGCCAGCAGTCCGCCAGGTGAGCAGTTCTTC
>-|TRBV2|TRBJ2-3|-
CASSDVISVGDTQYF
TGTGCCAGCAGTGATGTAATTTCGGTGGGAGATACGCAGTATTTT
>once|TRBV5-1|TRBJ2-7|TRBD1
CASSWDRGYEQYF
TGCGCCAGCAGCTGGGACAGGGGATACGAGCAGTACTTC
>-|TRBV7-6|TRBJ1-1|-
CASSLGPGGYTEAFF
TGTGCCAGCAGCTTAGGCCCGGGAGGGTACACTGAAGCTTTCTTT
>-|TRBV11-2|TRBJ2-3|TRBD2
CASSSSGSSDTQYF
TGTGCCAGCAGCTCTAGCGGGAGTTCAGATACGCAGTATTTT
>-|TRBV10-3|TRBJ2-7|-
CAINEVRSYEQYF
TGTGCCATCAATGAGGTCCGCTCCTACGAGCAGTACTTC
>-|TRBV2|TRBJ2-7|-
CASCARVSTYEQYF
TGTGCCAGCTGTGCCAGGGTTTCCACTTACGAGCAGTACTTC
>few|TRBV11-2|TRBJ2-1|-
CASSLALEYEQFF
TGTGCCAGCAGCTTAGCCCTAGAATATGAGCAGTTCTTC